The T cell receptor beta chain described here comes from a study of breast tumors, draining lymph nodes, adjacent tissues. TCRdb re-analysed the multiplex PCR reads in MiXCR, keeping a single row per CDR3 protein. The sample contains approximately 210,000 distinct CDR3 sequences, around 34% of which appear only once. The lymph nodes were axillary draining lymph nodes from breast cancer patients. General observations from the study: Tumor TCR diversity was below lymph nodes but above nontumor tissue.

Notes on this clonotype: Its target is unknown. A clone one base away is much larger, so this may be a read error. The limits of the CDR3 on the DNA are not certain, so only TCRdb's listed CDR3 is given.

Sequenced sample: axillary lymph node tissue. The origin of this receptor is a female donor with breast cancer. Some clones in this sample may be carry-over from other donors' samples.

CDR3 protein: CASSQMSPYGCTF. The chain employs TRBV3-2 and TRBJ1-2. TRBV3-2 is a recognized pseudogene. The CDR3 is made up of 13 amino acids, end residues included.